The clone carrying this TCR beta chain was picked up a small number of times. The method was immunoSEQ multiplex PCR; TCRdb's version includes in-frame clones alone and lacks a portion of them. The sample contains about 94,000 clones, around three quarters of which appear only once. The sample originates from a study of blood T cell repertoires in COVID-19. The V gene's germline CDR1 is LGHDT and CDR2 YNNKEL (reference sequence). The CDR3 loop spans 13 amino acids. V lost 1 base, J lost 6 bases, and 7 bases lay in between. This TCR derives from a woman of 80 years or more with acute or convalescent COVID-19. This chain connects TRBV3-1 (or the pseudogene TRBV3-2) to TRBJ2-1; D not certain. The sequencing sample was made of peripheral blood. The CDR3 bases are TGTGCCAGCAGCCAAGTTTCCATCAATGAGCAGTTCTTC. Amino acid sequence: CASSQVSINEQFF.